Shown below are 28 T cell receptor beta chains from a single sample sequenced in a study of T-cell reconstitution after alpha-beta-depleted transplantation in children. Unique molecular identifiers were built into the TCRbeta library. Via MiXCR, TCRdb re-called the PCR reads, giving one row per CDR3 protein. The sample holds 170,000 or so distinct CDR3 sequences; approximately 6.8% are singletons and the top ten take around 2.7%. Source: PBMCs from the stem cell graft donor, taken from the stem cell graft. The origin of the receptors is a human donor who donated a stem cell graft to a child with Wiskott-Aldrich syndrome.

In its sample, this clonotype was seen many times. This sequence joins TRBV24-1 and TRBJ2-3; TRBD1 agrees at 8 bases. The V and J ends lost 3 bases and 2 bases, in that order; junction bases with no gene match: 12. This CDR3 is 18 amino acids long. Germline V gives CDR1 KGHDR, CDR2 SFDVKD. The CDR3 protein is CATSDTGQGGRDTDTQYF. For the CDR3, the DNA is TGTGCCACCAGTGATACCGGACAGGGCGGAAGGGACACAGATACGCAGTATTTT.

The sample holds many counts of this clonotype. The rearrangement joins TRBV19 to TRBJ1-1; D may be TRBD1 (5 bases). The V gene lost 6 bases and the J gene lost 4 bases, with 18 bases spanning the gap. The CDR3 sequence is 15 residues long. Germline V gene sequence: CDR1 LNHDA, CDR2 SQIVND (reference sequence). CDR3: CASRPIAGGGTEAFF. In DNA form, the CDR3 reads TGTGCCAGTAGGCCAATCGCCGGGGGGGGCACTGAAGCTTTCTTT.

This clonotype has ten or more counts. The V gene is TRBV5-4, the J gene TRBJ1-2; TRBD1 is a possible D gene (6 bases). This CDR3 is 13 amino acids long. The germline gives CDR1 SGHNT, CDR2 YYREEE (reference sequence). V lost 4 bases, J lost 12 bases, and 19 bases lay in between. The CDR3 DNA sequence: TGTGCCAGCAGCCCCTTTTTGTCGGACAGAGACACCTTC. It specifies CASSPFLSDRDTF.

This clonotype was counted ten times or more. The chain combines TRBV5-5 with TRBJ2-7, with 8 bases matching TRBD2. Germline CDR1 reads SGHKS; CDR2 reads YYEKEE (reference sequence). The CDR3 is made up of 14 amino acids. V was pared by 2 bases and J by 0 bases, with 1 base of the junction left unmatched. The CDR3 loop is CASSFAGGSYEQYF. The CDR3 DNA sequence: TGTGCCAGCAGCTTTGCGGGGGGCTCCTACGAGCAGTACTTC.

This clonotype was seen at least ten times. The V and J genes are TRBV5-1 and TRBJ1-6, with D hard to call. CDR3 size: 13 residues. Per the germline V gene, CDR1 is SGHRS and CDR2 is YFSETQ. V was trimmed by 2 bases and J by 9 bases, leaving 9 bases between them. The DNA for the CDR3 is TGCGCCAGCAGCTTAGAGGGCCCTTCACCCCTCCACTTT. Translated, it gives CASSLEGPSPLHF.

This clonotype was found many times. V and J are TRBV19 and TRBJ2-1, with D perhaps matching TRBD1 (6 bases). CDR1 LNHDA and CDR2 SQIVND come from the germline V gene (reference sequence). The V end lost 5 bases, the J end lost 8 bases, and 16 bases lay between the germline ends. The CDR3 covers 14 residues. The CDR3 spells CASSGGNQWDEQFF. The CDR3 nucleotides read TGTGCCAGTAGTGGGGGCAACCAGTGGGATGAGCAGTTCTTC.

This clonotype was counted many times. The genes are TRBV7-2 and TRBJ2-4, with 7 bases identical to TRBD1. The CDR3 consists of 14 residues. V shed 1 base and J 9 bases; nucleotides not matched to a gene: 6. Germline V CDR1 and CDR2: SGHTA, FQGNSA. CDR3 region: CASSLGTGPVIQYF. The CDR3 bases are TGTGCCAGCAGCTTAGGGACAGGTCCTGTCATTCAGTACTTC.

This clonotype was recorded at least ten times. This rearrangement joins TRBV29-1 to TRBJ2-6; D perhaps matches TRBD1 (5 bases). This CDR3 region has 17 residues. The germline gives CDR1 SQVTM, CDR2 ANQGSEA. Trimming shortened V by 7 bases and J by 4 bases, and 23 bases separated the two germline ends. CDR3 residues: CSACVDKNKAGANVLTF. CDR3 nucleotide sequence: TGCAGCGCCTGCGTGGACAAAAATAAAGCAGGGGCCAACGTCCTGACTTTC. Combining the CDR3 with reference TRBV29-1 and TRBJ2-6 gives the whole variable domain SAVISQKPSRDICQRGTSLTIQCQVDSQVTMMFWYRQQPGQSLTLIATANQGSEATYESGFVIDKFPISRPNLTFSTLTVSNMSPEDSSIYLCSACVDKNKAGANVLTFGAGSRLTVL.

This clonotype was seen ten or more times. The chain couples TRBV28 to TRBJ2-7; the D call may be TRBD1 or TRBD2 (6 bases each). V was pared by 7 bases and J by 3 bases, with 13 bases between. The CDR3 is 13 amino acids. The germline V gene has CDR1 MDHEN and CDR2 SYDVKM. The CDR3 DNA follows: TGTGCCAGCACAACCGGGGGCCGCTACGAGCAGTACTTC. Protein: CASTTGGRYEQYF.

The CDR3: CASSLDSLNSSGANVLTF. CDR3 nucleotide sequence: TGTGCCAGCAGCTTAGACAGTTTAAACTCCTCTGGGGCCAACGTCCTGACTTTC. V and J are TRBV7-8 and TRBJ2-6; D gene ambiguous. This CDR3 has 18 residues. Germline V gene sequence: CDR1 SGHVS, CDR2 FQNEAQ. The ends were cut back, 1 base at V and 0 bases at J, with 13 bases in the middle.

The chain carries TRBV5-6 and TRBJ1-5; the D gene is possibly TRBD1 (5 bases). Deletions cut 3 bases from V and 2 bases from J, with 18 bases between. Germline values: CDR1 SGHDT, CDR2 YYEEEE. The CDR3 has 17 residues. CDR3 residues: CASSSREGRWGNQPQHF. The CDR3 region has the DNA TGTGCCAGCAGCTCGCGAGAGGGGCGGTGGGGCAATCAGCCCCAGCATTTT.

This clonotype was counted many times. The rearrangement uses TRBV15 and TRBJ2-1; unclear D gene. Germline-derived CDR1 and CDR2 are LNHNV and YYDKDF (reference sequence). V was trimmed by 8 bases and J by 2 bases, leaving 10 bases between them. The CDR3 spans 13 residues. The CDR3 DNA is TGTGCCACCCTTGACGAACCCTACAATGAGCAGTTCTTC. This translates into CATLDEPYNEQFF. The full variable domain, with the rest looked up from reference TRBV15 and TRBJ2-1, is DAMVIQNPRYQVTQFGKPVTLSCSQTLNHNVMYWYQQKSSQAPKLLFHYYDKDFNNEADTPDNFQSRRPNTSFCFLDIRSPGLGDTAMYLCATLDEPYNEQFFGPGTRLTVL.

The chain is built from TRBV5-6 and TRBJ1-5; D call uncertain. The CDR3 totals 14 residues. CDR1 is SGHDT, CDR2 YYEEEE, per germline. Trimming cost V 0 bases and J 3 bases, with 7 bases left between them. Here the CDR3 reads CASSLGGINQPQHF. CDR3 nucleotides: TGTGCCAGCAGCTTGGGAGGTATCAATCAGCCCCAGCATTTT.

This clonotype was found a few times. The genes are TRBV10-3 and TRBJ2-3, with 9 bases lining up with TRBD1. This CDR3 has 14 amino acids. J was trimmed by 6 bases and V by 7 bases; bases with no gene match: 8. Germline-derived CDR1 and CDR2 are ENHRY and SYGVKD. The CDR3 DNA reads as TGTGCCATCACCATGACAGGGGGTACGGATACGCAGTATTTT. Its translation is CAITMTGGTDTQYF.

The chain joins TRBV7-2 to TRBJ2-1; D could derive from TRBD1 or TRBD2 (5 bases each). V lost 1 base to trimming and J lost 8 bases, with 15 bases between them. The germline gives CDR1 SGHTA, CDR2 FQGNSA. This CDR3 comprises 15 residues. Here the CDR3 DNA reads TGTGCCAGCAGCTTAGAAGTGAGGGGAATTGATGAGCAGTTCTTC. It specifies CASSLEVRGIDEQFF.

This clonotype has at least ten counts. J is TRBJ2-5 and V is TRBV24-1, with D maybe TRBD1 (5 bases). Germline CDR1 and CDR2: KGHDR and SFDVKD. The CDR3 length is 16 residues. Trimming took 1 base from V and 2 from J, leaving 13 bases between them. DNA of the CDR3: TGTGCCACCAGTGATTTTTCTAGGACATATCAAGAGACCCAGTACTTC. This sequence encodes CATSDFSRTYQETQYF.

The rearrangement links TRBV19 to TRBJ1-1, with unresolved D. The length of the CDR3 is 12 residues. The germline V gene has CDR1 LNHDA and CDR2 SQIVND (reference sequence). The V gene lost 5 bases and the J gene lost 7 bases, with 11 bases spanning the gap. This CDR3 is CASSLRTDEAFF. CDR3 nucleotides: TGTGCCAGTAGTCTCAGGACCGATGAAGCTTTCTTT.

This clonotype has a count of ten or more. The J gene is TRBJ1-2, the V gene TRBV29-1; D perhaps matches TRBD1 (5 bases). The V end was cut by 1 base, the J end by 5 bases, with 20 bases between. CDR1 is SQVTM, CDR2 ANQGSEA, per germline. There are 16 residues in the CDR3. CDR3 nucleotide sequence: TGCAGCGTTGAAGTTTCTAATGGGGCCCGGTGGTATGGCTACACCTTC. This translates into CSVEVSNGARWYGYTF.

This clonotype showed up many times. CDR3 region: CSATSGSRGADTQYF. The DNA for the CDR3 is TGCAGTGCTACCAGCGGGAGCCGAGGGGCAGATACGCAGTATTTT. The genes are TRBV20-1 and TRBJ2-3; 8 bases are shared with TRBD2. Per the germline V gene, CDR1 is DFQATT and CDR2 is SNEGSKA (reference sequence). This CDR3 region has 15 residues. The ends lost 4 bases at V and 4 bases at J; junction bases unmatched: 10.

The table lists this clonotype with many counts. This sequence joins TRBV6-2 or TRBV6-3 and TRBJ2-3; 8 bases align to TRBD1. This CDR3 spans 14 amino acids. CDR1 is MNHEY and CDR2 is SVGEGT in the germline V gene. V lost 5 bases and J lost 3; bases outside the gene matches: 4. The CDR3 spells CASSKDRVTDTQYF. The CDR3 bases are TGTGCCAGCAGTAAGGACAGGGTGACAGATACGCAGTATTTT.

This clonotype was recorded at least ten times. The rearrangement uses TRBV7-9 and TRBJ1-2, with 7 bases lining up with TRBD1. This CDR3 contains 15 residues. CDR1 is SEHNR and CDR2 is FQNEAQ in the germline V gene (reference sequence). V was clipped by 6 bases and J by 7 bases; unmatched bases: 14. This CDR3 reads CASRSTTGVWPGYTF. CDR3 nucleotides: TGTGCCAGCAGATCAACAACAGGGGTTTGGCCTGGCTACACCTTC.

This clonotype was picked up many times. The chain links TRBV20-1 to TRBJ2-1, with 8 nucleotides matching TRBD2. The length of the CDR3 is 16 residues. Trimming took 2 bases from V and 7 from J; bases not matched to a gene: 13. Germline loops: CDR1 DFQATT, CDR2 SNEGSKA (reference sequence). CDR3 bases: TGCAGTGCTAGAAACCCAATAGCGGGGCCACGTAATGAGCAGTTCTTC. Its translation: CSARNPIAGPRNEQFF.

Ten or more counts support this clonotype. The V and J genes are TRBV6-5 and TRBJ1-2; D gene unclear. Germline V CDR1 and CDR2: MNHEY, SVGAGI. V lost 6 bases and J lost 8, with 13 bases in between. This CDR3 contains 12 residues. The CDR3 DNA is TGTGCCAGCAGCTCTACCTCCGGGGGCTACACCTTC. Translation gives CASSSTSGGYTF.

This clonotype was observed at least ten times. The J gene is TRBJ1-3, the V gene TRBV21-1. TRBV21-1 is recorded as a pseudogene. The CDR3 runs to 16 residues. In DNA, the CDR3 is TGTGCCAGCAACGGACTCAGACTTATCGCGGTCAACACCATATATTTT. This sequence encodes CASNGLRLIAVNTIYF.

Many counts were recorded for this clonotype. This chain connects TRBV7-9 to TRBJ1-5; D uncertain. Germline V CDR1 and CDR2: SEHNR, FQNEAQ (reference sequence). The ends were cut back, 0 bases at V and 3 bases at J, with 6 bases in the middle. CDR3 length equals 14 residues. CDR3 sequence (DNA): TGTGCCAGCAGCTTAGCAGGATCCAATCAGCCCCAGCATTTT. This encodes CASSLAGSNQPQHF.

The chain employs TRBV28 and TRBJ2-3; maybe TRBD2 (5 bases). There are 15 residues in the CDR3. Germline V gene lookup returns CDR1 MDHEN and CDR2 SYDVKM. With 6 bases removed from V and 2 bases from J, the gap between germline ends came to 15 bases. Written as DNA, the CDR3 is TGTGCCAGCAGCGAGGGCCGGTCCTTCACAGATACGCAGTATTTT. Protein: CASSEGRSFTDTQYF.

The chain carries TRBV18 and TRBJ1-1; a weak D match, TRBD1 (6 bases). V was shortened by 8 bases and J by 0 bases, with 19 bases between the two germline ends. Germline CDR1 KGHSH, CDR2 LQKENI. The CDR3 is 16 residues long. In DNA form, the CDR3 reads TGTGCCAGCGTACTTGGGACAACTTTTTTGAACACTGAAGCTTTCTTT. Translation: CASVLGTTFLNTEAFF.

This clonotype was seen ten or more times. The chain is built from TRBV29-1 and TRBJ1-1; the D gene is possibly TRBD1 (5 bases). Germline V lookup: CDR1 SQVTM, CDR2 ANQGSEA. V was trimmed by 4 bases and J by 3 bases, leaving 18 bases between them. This CDR3 is built from 15 residues. CDR3 protein: CSVARGIHVDTEAFF. CDR3 DNA sequence: TGCAGCGTTGCGAGGGGAATTCATGTGGACACTGAAGCTTTCTTT.